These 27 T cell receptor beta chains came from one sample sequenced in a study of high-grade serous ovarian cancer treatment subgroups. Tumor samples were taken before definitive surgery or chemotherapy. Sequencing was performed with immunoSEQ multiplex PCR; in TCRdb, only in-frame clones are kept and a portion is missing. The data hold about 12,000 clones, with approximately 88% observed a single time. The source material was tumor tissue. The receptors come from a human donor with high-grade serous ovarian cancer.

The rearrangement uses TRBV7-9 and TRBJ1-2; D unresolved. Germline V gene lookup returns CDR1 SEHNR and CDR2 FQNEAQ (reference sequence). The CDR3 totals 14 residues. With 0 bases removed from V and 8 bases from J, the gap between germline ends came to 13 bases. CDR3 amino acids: CASSLAGVYYGYTF. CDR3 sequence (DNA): TGTGCCAGCAGCTTAGCGGGCGTGTATTACGGCTACACCTTC.

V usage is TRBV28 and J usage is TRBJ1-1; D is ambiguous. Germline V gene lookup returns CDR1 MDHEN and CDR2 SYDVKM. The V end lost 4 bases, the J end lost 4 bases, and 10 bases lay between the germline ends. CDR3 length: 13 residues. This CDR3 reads CASSWERSTEAFF. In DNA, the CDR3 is TGTGCCAGCAGTTGGGAGCGCTCCACTGAAGCTTTCTTT.

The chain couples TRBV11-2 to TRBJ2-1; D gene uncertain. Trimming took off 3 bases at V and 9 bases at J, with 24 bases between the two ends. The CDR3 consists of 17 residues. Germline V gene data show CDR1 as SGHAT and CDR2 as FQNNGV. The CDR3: CASSFPLLQATDGEQFF. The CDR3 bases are TGTGCCAGCAGCTTCCCTCTACTTCAAGCGACGGACGGTGAGCAGTTCTTC.

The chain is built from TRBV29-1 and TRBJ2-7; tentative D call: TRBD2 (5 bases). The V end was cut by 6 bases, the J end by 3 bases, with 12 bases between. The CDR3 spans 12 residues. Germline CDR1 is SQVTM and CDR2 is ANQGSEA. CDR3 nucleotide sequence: TGCAGCGTACTCCGGGGAAGCTACGAGCAGTACTTC. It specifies CSVLRGSYEQYF.

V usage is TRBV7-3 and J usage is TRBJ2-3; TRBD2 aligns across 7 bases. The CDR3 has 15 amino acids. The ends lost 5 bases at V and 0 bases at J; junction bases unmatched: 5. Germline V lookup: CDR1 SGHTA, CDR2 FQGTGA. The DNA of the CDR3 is TGTGCCAGCAGCCCAGCGGGGACTAGCACAGATACGCAGTATTTT. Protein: CASSPAGTSTDTQYF.

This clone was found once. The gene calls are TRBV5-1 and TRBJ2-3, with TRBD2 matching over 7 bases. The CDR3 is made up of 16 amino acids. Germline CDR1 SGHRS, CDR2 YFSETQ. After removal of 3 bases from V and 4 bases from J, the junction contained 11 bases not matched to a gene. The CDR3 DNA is TGCGCCAGCAGCTACGGGACTACCTCGGGCGCAGATACGCAGTATTTT. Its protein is CASSYGTTSGADTQYF.

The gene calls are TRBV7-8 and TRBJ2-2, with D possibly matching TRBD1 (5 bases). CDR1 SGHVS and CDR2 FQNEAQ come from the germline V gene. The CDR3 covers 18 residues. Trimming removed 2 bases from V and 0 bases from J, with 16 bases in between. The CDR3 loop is CASSLTRQGATNTGELFF. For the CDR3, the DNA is TGTGCCAGCAGCTTAACCAGGCAGGGTGCTACGAACACCGGGGAGCTGTTTTTT.

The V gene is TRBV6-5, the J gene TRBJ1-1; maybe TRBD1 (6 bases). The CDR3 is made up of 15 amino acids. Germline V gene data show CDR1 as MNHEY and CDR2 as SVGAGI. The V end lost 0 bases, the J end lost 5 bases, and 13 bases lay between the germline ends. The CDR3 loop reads CASSYSFEGGTEAFF. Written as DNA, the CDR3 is TGTGCCAGCAGTTACTCGTTTGAGGGGGGAACTGAAGCTTTCTTT.

The CDR3 DNA sequence: TGTGCCAGCAGCGTAGTCGGGGGGCTTAACACTGAAGCTTTCTTT. It specifies CASSVVGGLNTEAFF. This chain connects TRBV9 to TRBJ1-1, with D perhaps matching TRBD1 (6 bases). V lost 0 bases, J lost 2 bases, and 11 bases lay in between. The CDR3 totals 15 residues. Germline CDR1 and CDR2: SGDLS and YYNGEE.

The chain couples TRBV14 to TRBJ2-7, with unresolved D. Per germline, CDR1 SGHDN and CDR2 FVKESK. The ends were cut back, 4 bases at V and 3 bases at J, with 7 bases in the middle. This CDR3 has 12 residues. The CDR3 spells CASSPANYEQYF. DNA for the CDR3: TGTGCCAGCAGCCCAGCGAACTACGAGCAGTACTTC.

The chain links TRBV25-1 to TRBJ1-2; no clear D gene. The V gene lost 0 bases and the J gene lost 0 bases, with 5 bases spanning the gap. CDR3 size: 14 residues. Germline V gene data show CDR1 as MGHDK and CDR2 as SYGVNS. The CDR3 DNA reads TGTGCCAGCAGTGAATACGCGGCTAACTATGGCTACACCTTC. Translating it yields CASSEYAANYGYTF.

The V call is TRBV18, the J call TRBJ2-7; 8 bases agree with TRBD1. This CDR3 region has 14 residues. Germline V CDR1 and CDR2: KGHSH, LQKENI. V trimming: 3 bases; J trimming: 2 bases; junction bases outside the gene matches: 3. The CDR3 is CASSPGTGAYEQYF. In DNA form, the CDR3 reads TGTGCCAGCTCACCCGGGACAGGAGCCTACGAGCAGTACTTC. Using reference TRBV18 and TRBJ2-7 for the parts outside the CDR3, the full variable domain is NAGVMQNPRHLVRRRGQEARLRCSPMKGHSHVYWYRQLPEEGLKFMVYLQKENIIDESGMPKERFSAEFPKEGPSILRIQQVVRGDSAAYFCASSPGTGAYEQYFGPGTRLTVT.

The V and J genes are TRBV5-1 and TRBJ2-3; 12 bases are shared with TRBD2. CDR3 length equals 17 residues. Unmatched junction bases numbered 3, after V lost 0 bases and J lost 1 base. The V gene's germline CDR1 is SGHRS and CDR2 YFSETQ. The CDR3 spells CASSLALAGGRTDTQYF. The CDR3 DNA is TGCGCCAGCAGCTTGGCCCTAGCGGGGGGGCGCACAGATACGCAGTATTTT.

The CDR3 reads CASTGPTNYGYTF. The DNA of the CDR3 is TGTGCCAGTACAGGTCCCACCAACTATGGCTACACCTTC. The chain joins TRBV6-5 to TRBJ1-2; weak D call: TRBD1 (5 bases). With 9 bases removed from V and 2 bases from J, the gap between germline ends came to 13 bases. The germline V gene has CDR1 MNHEY and CDR2 SVGAGI. This CDR3 region has 13 residues.

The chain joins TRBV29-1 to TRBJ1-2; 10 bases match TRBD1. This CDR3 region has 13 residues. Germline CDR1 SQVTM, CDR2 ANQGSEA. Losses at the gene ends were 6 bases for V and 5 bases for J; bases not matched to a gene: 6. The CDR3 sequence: CSVGTGEVYGYTF. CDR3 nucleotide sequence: TGCAGCGTGGGGACAGGGGAAGTTTATGGCTACACCTTC.

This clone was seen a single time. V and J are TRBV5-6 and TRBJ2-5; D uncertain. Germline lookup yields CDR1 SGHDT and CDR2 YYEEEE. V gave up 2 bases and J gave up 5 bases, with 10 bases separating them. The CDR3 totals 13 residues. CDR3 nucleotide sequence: TGTGCCAGCAGCTTTGACACGGGCGAGACCCAGTACTTC. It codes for CASSFDTGETQYF. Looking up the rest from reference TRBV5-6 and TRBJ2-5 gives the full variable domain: DAGVTQSPTHLIKTRGQQVTLRCSPKSGHDTVSWYQQALGQGPQFIFQYYEEEERQRGNFPDRFSGHQFPNYSSELNVNALLLGDSALYLCASSFDTGETQYFGPGTRLLVL.

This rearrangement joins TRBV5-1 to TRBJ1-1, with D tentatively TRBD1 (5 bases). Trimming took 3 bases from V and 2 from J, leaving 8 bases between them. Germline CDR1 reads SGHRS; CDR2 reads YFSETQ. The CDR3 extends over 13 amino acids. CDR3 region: CASSYTGNTEAFF. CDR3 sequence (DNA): TGCGCCAGCAGCTATACAGGCAACACTGAAGCTTTCTTT. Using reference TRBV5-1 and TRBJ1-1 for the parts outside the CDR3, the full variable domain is KAGVTQTPRYLIKTRGQQVTLSCSPISGHRSVSWYQQTPGQGLQFLFEYFSETQRNKGNFPGRFSGRQFSNSRSEMNVSTLELGDSALYLCASSYTGNTEAFFGQGTRLTVV.

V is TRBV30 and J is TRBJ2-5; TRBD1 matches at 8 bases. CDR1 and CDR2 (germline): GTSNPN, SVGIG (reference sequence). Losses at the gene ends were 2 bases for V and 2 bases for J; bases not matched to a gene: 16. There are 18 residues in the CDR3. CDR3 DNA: TGTGCCTGGAGTTACAGGGGGTATGATCGGGGAGAGCAAGAGACCCAGTACTTC. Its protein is CAWSYRGYDRGEQETQYF. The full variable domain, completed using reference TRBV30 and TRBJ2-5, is SQTIHQWPATLVQPVGSPLSLECTVEGTSNPNLYWYRQAAGRGLQLLFYSVGIGQISSEVPQNLSASRPQDRQFILSSKKLLLSDSGFYLCAWSYRGYDRGEQETQYFGPGTRLLVL.

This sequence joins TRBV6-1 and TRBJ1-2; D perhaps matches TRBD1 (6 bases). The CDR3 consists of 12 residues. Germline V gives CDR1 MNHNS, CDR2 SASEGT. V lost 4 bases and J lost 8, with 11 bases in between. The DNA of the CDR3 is TGTGCCAGCAGTGCACAGGGAAGGGGCTACACCTTC. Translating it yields CASSAQGRGYTF.

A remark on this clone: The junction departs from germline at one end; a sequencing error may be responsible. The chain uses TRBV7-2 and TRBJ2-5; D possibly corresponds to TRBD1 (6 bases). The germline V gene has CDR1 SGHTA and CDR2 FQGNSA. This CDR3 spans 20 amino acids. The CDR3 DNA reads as TGTGCCAGCAGCATAGCCCCCCTCGGGACACCAGGGGATATGCAGAAGACCCAGTACTTC. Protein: CASSIAPLGTPGDMQKTQYF.

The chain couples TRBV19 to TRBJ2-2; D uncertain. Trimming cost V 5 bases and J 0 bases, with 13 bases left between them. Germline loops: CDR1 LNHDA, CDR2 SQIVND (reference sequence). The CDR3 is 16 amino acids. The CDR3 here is CASSSTRLANTGELFF. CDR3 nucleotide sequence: TGTGCCAGTAGTTCGACACGATTGGCGAACACCGGGGAGCTGTTTTTT.

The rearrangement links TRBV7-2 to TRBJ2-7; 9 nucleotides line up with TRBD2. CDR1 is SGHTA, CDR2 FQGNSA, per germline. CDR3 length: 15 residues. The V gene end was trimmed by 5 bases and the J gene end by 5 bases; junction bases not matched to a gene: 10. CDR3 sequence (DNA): TGTGCCAGCAGCCTGGAGTCGCGGGGGGGGCACGAGCAGTACGTC. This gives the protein CASSLESRGGHEQYV.

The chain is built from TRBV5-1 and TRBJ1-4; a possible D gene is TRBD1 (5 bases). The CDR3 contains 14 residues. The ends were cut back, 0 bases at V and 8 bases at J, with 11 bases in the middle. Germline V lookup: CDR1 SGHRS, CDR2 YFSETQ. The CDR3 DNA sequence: TGCGCCAGCAGCTTGGGTCAGGGAAGCGAAAAACTGTTTTTT. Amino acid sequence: CASSLGQGSEKLFF.

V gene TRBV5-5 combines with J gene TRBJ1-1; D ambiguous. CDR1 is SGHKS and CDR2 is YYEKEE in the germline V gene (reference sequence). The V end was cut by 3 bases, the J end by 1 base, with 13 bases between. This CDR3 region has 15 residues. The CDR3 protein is CASSWIPGENTEAFF. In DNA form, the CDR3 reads TGTGCCAGCAGCTGGATACCGGGAGAGAACACTGAAGCTTTCTTT. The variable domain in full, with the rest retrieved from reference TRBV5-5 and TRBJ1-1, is DAGVTQSPTHLIKTRGQQVTLRCSPISGHKSVSWYQQVLGQGPQFIFQYYEKEERGRGNFPDRFSARQFPNYSSELNVNALLLGDSALYLCASSWIPGENTEAFFGQGTRLTVV.

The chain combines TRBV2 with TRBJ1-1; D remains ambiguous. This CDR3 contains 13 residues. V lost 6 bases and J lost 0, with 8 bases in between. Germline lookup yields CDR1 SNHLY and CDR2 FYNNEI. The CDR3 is CASRVGLNTEAFF. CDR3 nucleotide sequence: TGTGCCAGCAGAGTGGGGTTGAACACTGAAGCTTTCTTT.

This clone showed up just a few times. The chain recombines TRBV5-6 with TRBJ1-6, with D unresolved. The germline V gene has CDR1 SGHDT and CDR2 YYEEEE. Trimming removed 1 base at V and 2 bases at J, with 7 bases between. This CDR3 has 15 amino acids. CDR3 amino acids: CASSLSRPYNSPLHF. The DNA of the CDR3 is TGTGCCAGCAGCTTGTCAAGACCCTATAATTCACCCCTCCACTTT. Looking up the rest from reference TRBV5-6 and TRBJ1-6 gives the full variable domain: DAGVTQSPTHLIKTRGQQVTLRCSPKSGHDTVSWYQQALGQGPQFIFQYYEEEERQRGNFPDRFSGHQFPNYSSELNVNALLLGDSALYLCASSLSRPYNSPLHFGNGTRLTVT.

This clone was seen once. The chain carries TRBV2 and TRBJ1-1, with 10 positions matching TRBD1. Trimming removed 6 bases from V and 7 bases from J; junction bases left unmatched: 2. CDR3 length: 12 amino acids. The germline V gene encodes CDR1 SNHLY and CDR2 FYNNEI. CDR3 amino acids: CASRGQGDEAFF. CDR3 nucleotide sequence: TGTGCCAGCAGAGGACAGGGGGATGAAGCTTTCTTT.